This TCR beta chain was retrieved from a study of blood T cell repertoires in COVID-19 (TCRdb year 2020). A note on the overall study: Samples from collaborators originated in the United States, Italy and Spain and spanned both the acute and convalescent phases of COVID-19. Subjects who had been exposed to COVID-19, were actively infected with it, or had recovered from it provided the deeply sampled blood TCRbeta repertoires that made up the dataset. A freely available public database, intended as a resource for researchers studying the immune response to SARS-CoV-2, is where the repertoires were released. The material from the prospective study consisted of cDNA or gDNA derived from T cells, B-cell-depleted T cells, or PBMCs. HLA class I and class II types, where available, came from metadata supplied by the sample provider rather than from assay-based typing. A de-identified subject ID, COVID-19 status, age in years and sex were almost always included in the sample metadata. The samples were drawn from the first 160 participants of the ongoing ImmuneRACE study and from some 1,300 subjects provided by 6 global collaborators. What the work shows at the level of the full study, not this receptor alone: The quantity of clinical and demographic metadata differed by source and by participant and was supplied without curation.

The immunoSEQ Assay, a bias-controlled multiplex PCR, was used to amplify TCRbeta CDR3 regions from genomic DNA. For the original study's pipeline: The number of nucleated cells in each sample was estimated from the amplification of reference gene primers within the assay. Sequence reads were collapsed and filtered to measure the absolute abundance of every unique TCRbeta CDR3 rearrangement. For each sample, productive Simpson clonality was calculated by taking the square root of Simpson's diversity index across productive rearrangements. TCRdb holds this immuneACCESS table with in-frame rearrangements only. Some clones are missing; in checked studies, unresolved V genes explain under half, and the rest has no known cause. V, J and clone size are taken as reported in that table, and D and trimming were inferred from the DNA itself. The sample table shows approximately 190,000 clones, and about 86% are seen once. 14% of the sample belongs to the ten largest clones.

Concerning this clone itself: What this receptor recognizes is not known. Base qualities are not recorded, but no much larger clone differs from it by a single base.

The collaborating institutions used their own protocols to collect whole blood in K2EDTA tubes. For TCRbeta analysis, collaborators shipped samples as frozen whole blood, isolated PBMCs, or DNA extracted from either of those sample types. Its CDR3 holds 15 amino acids, cysteine through phenylalanine. Only the CDR3 DNA stays, 45 bases, in frame from base 1. Sequences SGHAT (CDR1) and FQNNGV (CDR2) are obtained from the germline V gene. V gives up 4 bases and J gives up 9 bases, and the segment between their germline ends measures 19 bases. The specimen sequenced was peripheral blood. In this chain, TRBV11-2 is recombined with TRBJ2-1; possibly the D gene is TRBD2, per 6 matching bases. This sequence originates from a man aged 25-45 years with active or convalescent COVID-19. Here the CDR3 is given as CASSSRTNDRGEQFF. The sequenced DNA is TGTGCCAGCAGCTCGCGGACTAATGATCGTGGTGAGCAGTTCTTC.